Below are 11 T cell receptor beta chains sequenced from a single sample in a study of Graves' ophthalmopathy and Graves' hyperthyroidism. Investigators amplified TCR beta CDR3 regions from RNA transcripts. Second-round multiplex PCR followed a first-round RT-PCR using HTBI primers. TCRdb redid the calling of the multiplex PCR reads with MiXCR, one entry per CDR3 protein. There are 45,000 to 60,000 distinct CDR3 sequences in the sample; 45% to 55% occur only once, and roughly 4.7% lies in the top ten. Sequenced: peripheral blood. The receptors stem from an adult woman with Graves' ophthalmopathy.

By proportion, this clonotype is medium-sized (0.01 to 0.1%). The V gene is TRBV10-3, the J gene TRBJ2-1; a weak D match, TRBD1 (6 bases). Germline V gene lookup returns CDR1 ENHRY and CDR2 SYGVKD. The germline V and J ends were trimmed by 2 bases and 8 bases, with 10 bases remaining between them. The CDR3 contains 13 residues. The CDR3 region is CAISETGIDEQFF. In DNA form, the CDR3 reads TGTGCCATCAGTGAGACAGGGATCGATGAGCAGTTCTTC.

Details on this clonotype: It is likely a read error, because the conserved phenylalanine at the end of the CDR3 is missing. The limits of the CDR3 on the DNA are not certain, so only TCRdb's listed CDR3 is given. The chain is built from TRBV7-2 and TRBJ2-3. Inclusive of both ends, the CDR3 amounts to 16 amino acids. Germline assignment: CDR1 SGHTA and CDR2 FQGNSA. This CDR3 is CASSPTDGASTDTQYL.

The genes are TRBV20-1 and TRBJ2-7, with 8 bases matching TRBD2. The CDR3 has 12 amino acids. After removal of 3 bases from V and 2 bases from J, the junction contained 0 bases not matched to a gene. The germline V gene has CDR1 DFQATT and CDR2 SNEGSKA (reference sequence). The CDR3 reads CSARTSAYEQYF. For the CDR3, the DNA is TGCAGTGCTAGGACTAGCGCCTACGAGCAGTACTTC.

This clonotype was counted ten times or more. The J gene is TRBJ2-3, the V gene TRBV7-9; TRBD2 might be the D (6 bases). Per the germline V gene, CDR1 is SEHNR and CDR2 is FQNEAQ (reference sequence). The CDR3 consists of 12 residues. The V and J ends lost 5 bases and 6 bases respectively, with 9 bases between them. For the CDR3, the DNA is TGTGCCAGCAGCGCGGGGCGGGATACGCAGTATTTT. This gives the protein CASSAGRDTQYF.

V usage is TRBV20-1 and J usage is TRBJ2-1; D is possibly TRBD1 or TRBD2 (6 bases each). V shed 3 bases and J shed 7 bases, with 19 bases lying between them. Per germline, CDR1 DFQATT and CDR2 SNEGSKA (reference sequence). The CDR3 sequence is 15 residues long. Here the CDR3 DNA reads TGCAGTGCTAGGGTCAGGGGCAGCGGGCAGAATGAGCAGTTCTTC. Translating it yields CSARVRGSGQNEQFF.

This clonotype was seen repeatedly, ten times or more. The V call is TRBV4-2, the J call TRBJ2-7, with TRBD2 matching over 14 bases. Germline CDR1 is LGHNA and CDR2 is YNFKEQ. V shed 1 base, J shed 3 bases, and the junction held 8 bases outside the gene matches. This CDR3 spans 18 amino acids. The CDR3 region has the DNA TGTGCCAGCAGCCAAGCAGGGGGACTAGCGGGAGTCATCTACGAGCAGTACTTC. Amino acids: CASSQAGGLAGVIYEQYF.

The chain carries TRBV4-1 and TRBJ1-4; 8 bases line up with TRBD1. Germline CDR1 and CDR2: MGHRA and YSYEKL. The length of the CDR3 is 15 residues. With V trimmed by 4 bases and J by 5 bases, 6 bases remained unmatched. CDR3 DNA sequence: TGCGCCAGCAGCCTTACAGGGGGAGGGAATGAAAAACTGTTTTTT. Amino acids: CASSLTGGGNEKLFF.

Turning to this clonotype: The junction and the germline gene differ at one end; a read error may be behind it. The chain couples TRBV20-1 to TRBJ2-1, with 7 bases that match TRBD2. CDR3 length equals 12 residues. From germline, CDR1 is DFQATT and CDR2 SNEGSKA (reference sequence). The CDR3 region is CSTAPSGTEQSF. The CDR3 region has the DNA TGCAGTACTGCCCCAAGCGGGACTGAGCAGTCCTTC.

This clonotype appeared many times. This may arise from a read error, as a much more abundant clone is one base away. This CDR3 is CASSSSRGSPLHF. The CDR3 DNA reads TGTGCCAGCAGCTCCTCGAGGGGGTCACCCCTCCACTTT. This rearrangement joins TRBV7-8 to TRBJ1-6, with D possibly TRBD1 on 6 matching bases. The CDR3 has 13 amino acids. Germline values: CDR1 SGHVS, CDR2 FQNEAQ. V was pared by 4 bases and J by 10 bases, with 11 bases between.

As concerns this clonotype: Since the CDR3 does not end with the conserved phenylalanine or tryptophan, this likely comes from a read error. The CDR3 nucleotides are TGTGCCAGCAGATCACCGGACACAGTCGCAGACGTGGGGGCCAACGTCCTGACTCTC. Its protein is CASRSPDTVADVGANVLTL. V and J are TRBV7-9 and TRBJ2-6; a weak D match, TRBD1 (5 bases). CDR3 length: 19 residues. The V gene lost 6 bases and the J gene lost 4 bases, with 25 bases spanning the gap. CDR1 is SEHNR, CDR2 FQNEAQ, per germline (reference sequence).

This chain joins TRBV2 and TRBJ1-4; 10 bases are a match to TRBD1. V lost 4 bases, J lost 6 bases, and 5 bases stayed unmatched. This CDR3 is 15 amino acids long. Per the germline V gene, CDR1 is SNHLY and CDR2 is FYNNEI. The chain's CDR3 is CASSVRQGADEKLFF. CDR3 nucleotide sequence: TGTGCCAGCAGTGTAAGACAGGGGGCGGATGAAAAACTGTTTTTT.